This TCR beta chain was recorded in a study of blood T cell repertoires in COVID-19. Sequenced by immunoSEQ multiplex PCR; TCRdb stores in-frame clones only, minus some. The data contain roughly 86,000 clones, around 80% of them seen just once; the ten biggest clones take up 21%. The V gene's germline CDR1 is SGHTA and CDR2 FQGNSA. The CDR3 spans 14 residues. About this clone: The junction and the germline gene differ at one end; a read error may be behind it.

The chain uses TRBV7-2 and TRBJ2-1; possibly TRBD2 for D (6 bases). The TCR comes from a human donor in a cohort sampled during active COVID-19. Sequenced: peripheral blood. The CDR3 DNA sequence: TGTGCCAGCAGCTCCACCCCCGGGACTTCTGCCGGCGTCTTC. It codes for CASSSTPGTSAGVF.